This paragraph reports one T cell receptor (beta chain). The V end lost 3 bases, the J end lost 3 bases, and 9 bases lay between the germline ends. The CDR3 is made up of 14 amino acids. Germline V gene sequence: CDR1 SGHAT, CDR2 FQNNGV. The entry originates in a study of blood T cell repertoires in COVID-19. About the research overall: The samples span acute and convalescent COVID-19 from the United States, Italy and Spain. T cells, B-cell-depleted T cells, or PBMCs supplied cDNA or gDNA.

In the original analysis: Reference gene primers were amplified, and this amplification served to estimate nucleated cell counts. TCRdb keeps only in-frame clones here, not all; method: immunoSEQ multiplex PCR. V and J calls and clone size come straight from that table; D and trimming were deduced from the DNA. The data hold 250,000 to 300,000 clones, with roughly nine tenths observed a single time. Sequenced material: peripheral blood. The chain carries TRBV11-2 and TRBJ2-1; unclear D gene. The receptor comes from a woman aged 40 to 50 who had recovered from COVID-19. The CDR3, as DNA: TGTGCCAGCAGCTTCCAGACTGGCTACAATGAGCAGTTCTTC. Its translation: CASSFQTGYNEQFF. The whole variable domain, filled in from reference TRBV11-2 and TRBJ2-1, reads EAGVAQSPRYKIIEKRQSVAFWCNPISGHATLYWYQQILGQGPKLLIQFQNNGVVDDSQLPKDRFSAERLKGVDSTLKIQPAKLEDSAVYLCASSFQTGYNEQFFGPGTRLTVL.